The present TCR beta chain was sequenced within a study of beta chain features in type 1 diabetes. Findings and caveats of the study: A cDNA-based sequencing approach could over-represent cells with high TCR expression. Sampled from patients, naive, central memory and Treg TCRB repertoires appeared more similar than those sampled from healthy donors.

A remark on this clone: As yet, its antigen is unknown.

Each population that was sorted was more than 95% pure. Germline CDR1 SGHNT, CDR2 YENEEA. The CDR3 length is 8 residues. V lost 1 base and J lost 16, with 2 bases in between. cDNA synthesis used the whole RNA isolate, giving expressed TCRB sequences. Using immunoSEQ multiplex PCR, the repertoire was profiled, and TCRdb retains in-frame clones only, with some absent. Of 900,000 or so clones listed, under 20% are singletons. The clonotype originates from a woman under 30 in good health. Input material: naive CD4+ T cells from blood. This sequence joins TRBV11-3 and TRBJ1-5; no clear D gene. CDR3 nucleotide sequence: TGTGCCAGCAGCTTAGTCCATTTT. Protein: CASSLVHF.